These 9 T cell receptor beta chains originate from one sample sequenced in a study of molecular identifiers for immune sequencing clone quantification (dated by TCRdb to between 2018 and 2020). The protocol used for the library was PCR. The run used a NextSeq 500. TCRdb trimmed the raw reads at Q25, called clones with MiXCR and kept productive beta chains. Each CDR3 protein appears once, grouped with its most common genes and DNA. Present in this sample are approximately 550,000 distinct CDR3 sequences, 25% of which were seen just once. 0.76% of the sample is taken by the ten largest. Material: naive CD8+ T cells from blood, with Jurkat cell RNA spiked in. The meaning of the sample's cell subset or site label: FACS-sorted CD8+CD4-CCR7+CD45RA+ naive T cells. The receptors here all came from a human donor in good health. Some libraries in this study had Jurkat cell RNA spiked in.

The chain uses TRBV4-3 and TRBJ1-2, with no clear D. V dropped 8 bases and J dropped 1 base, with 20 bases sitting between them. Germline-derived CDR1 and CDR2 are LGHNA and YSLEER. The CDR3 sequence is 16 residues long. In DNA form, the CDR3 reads TGCGCCAGCCGGATCTTATTCAGGAAAATTAACTATGGCTACACCTTC. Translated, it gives CASRILFRKINYGYTF.

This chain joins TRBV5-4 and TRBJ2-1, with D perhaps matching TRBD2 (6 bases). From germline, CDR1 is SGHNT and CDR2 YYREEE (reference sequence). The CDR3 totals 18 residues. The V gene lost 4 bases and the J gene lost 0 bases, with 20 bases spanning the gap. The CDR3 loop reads CASSGWDSSGDSYNEQFF. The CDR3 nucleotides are TGTGCCAGCAGCGGATGGGACTCGTCGGGAGACTCCTACAATGAGCAGTTCTTC.

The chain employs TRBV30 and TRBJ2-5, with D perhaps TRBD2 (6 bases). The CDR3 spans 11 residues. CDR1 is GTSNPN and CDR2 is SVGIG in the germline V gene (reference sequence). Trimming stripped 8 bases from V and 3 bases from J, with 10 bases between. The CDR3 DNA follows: TGTGCCGGCTGGGGGGAAGAGACCCAGTACTTC. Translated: CAGWGEETQYF.

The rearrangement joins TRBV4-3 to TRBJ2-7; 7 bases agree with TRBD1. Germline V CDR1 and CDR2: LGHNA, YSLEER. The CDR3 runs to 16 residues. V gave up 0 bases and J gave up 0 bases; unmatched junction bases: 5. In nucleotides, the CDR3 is TGCGCCAGCAGCCAAGAAAGGGCAGGGGGCTCCTACGAGCAGTACTTC. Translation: CASSQERAGGSYEQYF.

The CDR3: CASSYHPQAANYGYTF. DNA of the CDR3: TGTGCCAGCAGTTATCATCCCCAGGCCGCTAACTATGGCTACACCTTC. This chain links TRBV6-6 with TRBJ1-2; no clear D. Germline CDR1 is MNHNY and CDR2 is SVGAGI (reference sequence). This CDR3 spans 16 amino acids. V lost 3 bases to trimming and J lost 0 bases, with 14 bases between them.

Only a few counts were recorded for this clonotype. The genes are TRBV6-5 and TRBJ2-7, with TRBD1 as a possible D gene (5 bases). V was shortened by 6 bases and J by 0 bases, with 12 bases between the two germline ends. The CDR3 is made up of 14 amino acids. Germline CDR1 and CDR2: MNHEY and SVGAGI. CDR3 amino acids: CASSKTESSYEQYF. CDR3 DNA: TGTGCCAGCAGCAAGACAGAGAGCTCCTACGAGCAGTACTTC.

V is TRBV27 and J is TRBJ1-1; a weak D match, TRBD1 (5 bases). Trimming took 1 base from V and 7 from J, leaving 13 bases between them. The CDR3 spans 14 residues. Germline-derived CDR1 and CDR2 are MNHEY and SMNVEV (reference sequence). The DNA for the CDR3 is TGTGCCAGCAGTTTATTGGCAGGGTCGGATGAAGCTTTCTTT. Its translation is CASSLLAGSDEAFF.

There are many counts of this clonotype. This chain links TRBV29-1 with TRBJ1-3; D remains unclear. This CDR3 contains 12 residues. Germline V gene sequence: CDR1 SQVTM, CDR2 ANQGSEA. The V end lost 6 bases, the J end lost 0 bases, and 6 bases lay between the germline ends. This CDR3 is CSVRDSGNTIYF. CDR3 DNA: TGCAGCGTAAGGGACTCTGGAAACACCATATATTTT. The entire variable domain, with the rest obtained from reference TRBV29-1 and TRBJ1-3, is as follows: SAVISQKPSRDICQRGTSLTIQCQVDSQVTMMFWYRQQPGQSLTLIATANQGSEATYESGFVIDKFPISRPNLTFSTLTVSNMSPEDSSIYLCSVRDSGNTIYFGEGSWLTVV.

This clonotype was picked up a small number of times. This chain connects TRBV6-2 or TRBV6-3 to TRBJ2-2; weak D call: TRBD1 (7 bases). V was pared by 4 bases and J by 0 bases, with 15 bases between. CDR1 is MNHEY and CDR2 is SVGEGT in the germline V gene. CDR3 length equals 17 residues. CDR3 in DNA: TGTGCCAGCAGTTTCTACAGGGGAGGTTCGAACACCGGGGAGCTGTTTTTT. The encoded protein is CASSFYRGGSNTGELFF.